This TCR beta chain was recorded in a study of prognosis after radiotherapy for stage I lung cancer. Across the whole study: Enrollment of stage I non-small cell lung cancer patients ran from April 2018 to early 2019. Deemed medically inoperable were all patients with non-small cell lung cancer.

Multiplex PCR, run in two rounds, amplified TCR beta CDR3 from genomic DNA. Round one of PCR was performed, and it used primers specific to each TRBV and TRBJ gene. TCRdb ran MiXCR on the multiplex PCR reads and lists one entry per CDR3 protein. The table lists about 23,000 distinct CDR3 sequences, more than 40% of them singletons. Worth noting for this clonotype: As yet, its antigen is unknown. The junction does not match germline at one end; this may be a read error.

Overall study findings and caveats: Reports indicated that TRBV and TRBJ gene usage differed between patients with and without metastases, including differences in roughly nine V and two J genes after SBRT. Shannon entropy (measured after stereotactic body radiation therapy) was lower in patients who went on to develop distant metastases.

Germline loops: CDR1 MNHNY, CDR2 SVGAGI (reference sequence). CDR3 size: 16 residues. The rearrangement uses TRBV6-6 and TRBJ2-7; a weak D match, TRBD1 (6 bases). This clonotype was obtained from a donor aged 50 or older with non-small cell lung cancer. Here the sequenced sample was PBMCs, taken before or after stereotactic body radiation therapy (not recorded which). This CDR3 is CASSYSSQGTSYEQYF. As DNA, the CDR3 is TGTGCCAGCAGTTACTCGAGTCAGGGGACGTCCTATGAGCAGTACTTC.